The 8 T cell receptor beta chains reported below all come from one sample, sequenced in a study of coeliac disease. Overall study findings and caveats: Active celiac intraepithelial and lamina propria samples had lower TRB and TRG clonality than control samples.

The antigens of these receptors remain unknown. The table came from immunoSEQ multiplex PCR; TCRdb's copy has only in-frame clones and leaves some out. The sample includes 4,400 or so clones, about 70% of them seen just once. The sequencing input was intraepithelial lymphocytes from the gut. These receptors all come from a young woman with active celiac disease.

This clone turned up a few times. V and J are TRBV11-2 and TRBJ2-1; 8 nucleotides agree with TRBD1. V lost 5 bases, J lost 7 bases, and 10 bases stayed unmatched. The CDR3 sequence is 15 residues long. CDR1 is SGHAT and CDR2 is FQNNGV in the germline V gene. DNA of the CDR3: TGTGCCAGCAGCCTCCGGACAGGGAAAGTGAATGAGCAGTTCTTC. Amino acids: CASSLRTGKVNEQFF. Together with reference TRBV11-2 and TRBJ2-1, the CDR3 gives the full variable domain: EAGVAQSPRYKIIEKRQSVAFWCNPISGHATLYWYQQILGQGPKLLIQFQNNGVVDDSQLPKDRFSAERLKGVDSTLKIQPAKLEDSAVYLCASSLRTGKVNEQFFGPGTRLTVL.

CDR3 sequence: CASSLMGYGSYNSPLHF. CDR3 bases: TGTGCCAGCAGTTTAATGGGCTATGGCTCCTATAATTCACCCCTCCACTTT. The chain uses TRBV27 and TRBJ1-6; unclear D gene. CDR3 length equals 17 residues. Trimming took off 2 bases at V and 0 bases at J, with 11 bases between the two ends. Per germline, CDR1 MNHEY and CDR2 SMNVEV (reference sequence).

The chain uses TRBV13 and TRBJ2-7, with 10 nucleotides matching TRBD1. The germline V gene has CDR1 PRHDT and CDR2 FYEKMQ (reference sequence). CDR3 length equals 15 residues. V trimming: 1 base; J trimming: 5 bases; junction bases outside the gene matches: 5. CDR3 region: CASSLETGGPDEQYF. CDR3 DNA sequence: TGTGCCAGCAGCTTAGAGACAGGGGGCCCCGACGAGCAGTACTTC.

V usage is TRBV6-1 and J usage is TRBJ2-1, with TRBD1 identical over 11 bases. The CDR3 spans 14 residues. Per the germline V gene, CDR1 is MNHNS and CDR2 is SASEGT. V was clipped by 8 bases and J by 6 bases; unmatched bases: 6. The CDR3 is CASPAGTGGNEQFF. The CDR3 bases are TGTGCCAGCCCGGCCGGGACAGGGGGCAATGAGCAGTTCTTC.

The chain couples TRBV9 to TRBJ2-2; TRBD1 might be the D (5 bases). The CDR3 sequence is 16 residues long. Looked up from germline, CDR1 is SGDLS and CDR2 is YYNGEE. The ends were cut back, 1 base at V and 0 bases at J, with 10 bases in the middle. The chain's CDR3 is CASSVSKGTNTGELFF. DNA for the CDR3: TGTGCCAGCAGCGTATCAAAGGGGACGAACACCGGGGAGCTGTTTTTT.

This chain joins TRBV13 and TRBJ1-3; D gene uncertain. This CDR3 contains 16 residues. With 2 bases removed from V and 2 bases from J, the gap between germline ends came to 13 bases. Germline CDR1 is PRHDT and CDR2 is FYEKMQ (reference sequence). CDR3 protein: CASSLSPRPTGNTIYF. In nucleotides, the CDR3 is TGTGCCAGCAGCTTATCTCCCAGGCCTACTGGAAACACCATATATTTT.

This clone was seen just once. The chain links TRBV11-2 to TRBJ2-1; 8 bases are a match to TRBD2. CDR1 and CDR2 (germline): SGHAT, FQNNGV. The CDR3 has 12 amino acids. V lost 5 bases to trimming and J lost 12 bases; unmatched junction nucleotides: 6. In DNA, the CDR3 is TGTGCCAGCAGCCGGGGGGGGCTAGGGCAGTTCTTC. It codes for CASSRGGLGQFF. The whole variable domain, filled in from reference TRBV11-2 and TRBJ2-1, reads EAGVAQSPRYKIIEKRQSVAFWCNPISGHATLYWYQQILGQGPKLLIQFQNNGVVDDSQLPKDRFSAERLKGVDSTLKIQPAKLEDSAVYLCASSRGGLGQFFGPGTRLTVL.

This clone was seen only a few times. The chain links TRBV5-1 to TRBJ2-5; possibly TRBD1 for D (6 bases). Germline V gene lookup returns CDR1 SGHRS and CDR2 YFSETQ. V was cut by 6 bases and J by 8 bases, with 11 bases left in between. This CDR3 has 11 amino acids. The CDR3 DNA follows: TGCGCCAGCAACCTAGGGGGAACCCAGTACTTC. Translated: CASNLGGTQYF.